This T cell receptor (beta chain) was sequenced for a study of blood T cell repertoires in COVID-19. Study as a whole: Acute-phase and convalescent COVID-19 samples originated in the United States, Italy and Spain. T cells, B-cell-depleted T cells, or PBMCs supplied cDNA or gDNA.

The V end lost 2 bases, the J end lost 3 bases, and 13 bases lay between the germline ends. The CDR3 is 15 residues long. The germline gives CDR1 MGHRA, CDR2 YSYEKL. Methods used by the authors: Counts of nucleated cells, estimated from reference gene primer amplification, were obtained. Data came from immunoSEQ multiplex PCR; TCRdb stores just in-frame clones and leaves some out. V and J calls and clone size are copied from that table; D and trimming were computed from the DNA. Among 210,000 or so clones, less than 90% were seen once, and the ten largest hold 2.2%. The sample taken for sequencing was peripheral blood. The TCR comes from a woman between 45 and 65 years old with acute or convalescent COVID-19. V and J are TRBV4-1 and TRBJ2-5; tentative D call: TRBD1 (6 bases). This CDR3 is CASSQRQESEETQYF. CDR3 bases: TGCGCCAGCAGCCAAAGACAGGAGAGCGAAGAGACCCAGTACTTC.